This is a list of T cell receptor beta chains from one sample in a study of blood T cell repertoires in COVID-19. The method was immunoSEQ multiplex PCR; TCRdb's version includes in-frame clones alone and lacks a portion of them. Among approximately 250,000 clones, around 89% were seen once, and the ten largest hold approximately 4%. The specimen sequenced was PBMCs or T cells enriched from blood (not recorded which). The receptors were sampled from a woman aged 30 to 39 with acute COVID-19. Both conserved end residues are part of each CDR3. D genes are given only for firm matches. Some rows mark clone size as missing; the rest say once, few, many or name a class of expanded clone.

V gene	D gene	clone size	J gene	CDR3 length	CDR3 DNA	CDR3 protein
TRBV2	NA	NA	TRBJ1-6	14	TGTGCCAGCAGTGACAGGAACTATAATTCACCCCTCCACTTT	CASSDRNYNSPLHF
TRBV27	TRBD1	NA	TRBJ1-1	15	TGTGCCAGCAGTTTAGGAATAGGGGGCAAAAATGAAGCTTTCTTT	CASSLGIGGKNEAFF
TRBV12-5	NA	NA	TRBJ1-2	12	TGTGCTAGTGGTTCCCAGGTCGAGGGCTACACCTTC	CASGSQVEGYTF
TRBV28	NA	NA	TRBJ1-6	14	TGTGCCAGCAGTAAAGCATCCGGGGGTAGACCCCTCCACTTT	CASSKASGGRPLHF
TRBV6-5	TRBD1	NA	TRBJ2-2	15	TGTGCCACCCTCACCGGGACAGGGGGCACCGGGGAGCTGTTTTTT	CATLTGTGGTGELFF
TRBV28	TRBD2	NA	TRBJ2-2	16	TGTGCCAGCATACAAGGGGGAGCGGGAGGGCCGAAGGAGCTGTTTTTT	CASIQGGAGGPKELFF
TRBV30	TRBD1	NA	TRBJ2-7	14	TGTGCCTGGAGTTTCTCGGGACAGATAAACGAGCAGTACTTC	CAWSFSGQINEQYF
TRBV11-2	NA	NA	TRBJ2-4	16	TGTGCCAGCAGCCAGCAGGGTGAGGTGGCCAAAAACATTCAGTACTTC	CASSQQGEVAKNIQYF
TRBV28	NA	NA	TRBJ1-1	15	TGTGCCAGCAGTTTGGGCAGACCTCCGAACACTGAAGCTTTCTTT	CASSLGRPPNTEAFF
TRBV5-1	TRBD1	NA	TRBJ1-4	15	TGCGCCAGCAGCTTGGAGGGACAGGGTGAGGAAAAACTGTTTTTT	CASSLEGQGEEKLFF
TRBV5-6	NA	NA	TRBJ2-1	12	TGTGCCAGCAGCTTGCCCCCAGGGTCAGGGTTCTTC	CASSLPPGSGFF
TRBV28	NA	NA	TRBJ1-1	16	TGTGCCAGCAGTTTATTGATCGGGACACTGAACACTGAAGCTTTCTTT	CASSLLIGTLNTEAFF
TRBV7-2	TRBD2	few	TRBJ2-1	16	TGTGCCAGCAGCTCGGTTAGCGGGACCTCCTACAATGAGCAGTTCTTC	CASSSVSGTSYNEQFF
TRBV5-1	NA	NA	TRBJ2-2	15	TGCGCCAGCAGCTTGGGGGCTATGAACACCGGGGAGCTGTTTTTT	CASSLGAMNTGELFF